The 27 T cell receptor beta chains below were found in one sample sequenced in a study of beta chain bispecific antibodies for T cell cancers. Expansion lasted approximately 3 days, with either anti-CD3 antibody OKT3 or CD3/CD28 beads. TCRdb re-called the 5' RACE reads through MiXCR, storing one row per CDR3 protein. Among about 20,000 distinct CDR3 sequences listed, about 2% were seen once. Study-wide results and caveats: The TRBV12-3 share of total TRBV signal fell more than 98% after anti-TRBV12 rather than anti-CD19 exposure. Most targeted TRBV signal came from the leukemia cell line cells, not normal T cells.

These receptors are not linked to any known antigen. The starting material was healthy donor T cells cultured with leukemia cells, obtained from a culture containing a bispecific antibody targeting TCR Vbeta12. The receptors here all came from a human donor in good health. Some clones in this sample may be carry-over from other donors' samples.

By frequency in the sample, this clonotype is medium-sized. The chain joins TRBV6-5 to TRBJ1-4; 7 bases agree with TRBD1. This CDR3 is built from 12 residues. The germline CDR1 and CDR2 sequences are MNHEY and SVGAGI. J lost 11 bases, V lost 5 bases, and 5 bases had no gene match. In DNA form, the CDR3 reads TGTGCCAGCAGTCGGGGGGGACAGAAACTGTTTTTT. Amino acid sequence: CASSRGGQKLFF.

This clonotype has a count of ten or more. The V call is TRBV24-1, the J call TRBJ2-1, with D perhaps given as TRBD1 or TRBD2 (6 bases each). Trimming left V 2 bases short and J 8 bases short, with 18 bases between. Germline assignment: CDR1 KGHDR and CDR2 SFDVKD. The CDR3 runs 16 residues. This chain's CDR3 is CATSDSGAPGVHEQFF. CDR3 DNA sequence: TGTGCCACCAGTGATTCGGGGGCCCCAGGGGTTCATGAGCAGTTCTTC.

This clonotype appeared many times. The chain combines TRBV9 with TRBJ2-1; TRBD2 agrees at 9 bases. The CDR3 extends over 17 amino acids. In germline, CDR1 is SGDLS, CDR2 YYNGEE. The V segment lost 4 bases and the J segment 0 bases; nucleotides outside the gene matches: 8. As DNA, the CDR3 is TGTGCCAGCAGCCCTCTCGGCGGGGGGGCCTCCTACAATGAGCAGTTCTTC. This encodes CASSPLGGGASYNEQFF.

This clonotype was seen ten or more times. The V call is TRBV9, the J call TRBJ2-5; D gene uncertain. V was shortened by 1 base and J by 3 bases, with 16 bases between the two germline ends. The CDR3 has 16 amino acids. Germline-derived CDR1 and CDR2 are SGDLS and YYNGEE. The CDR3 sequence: CASSVLRVLRKETQYF. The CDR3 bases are TGTGCCAGCAGCGTACTTCGTGTTCTCCGAAAAGAGACCCAGTACTTC.

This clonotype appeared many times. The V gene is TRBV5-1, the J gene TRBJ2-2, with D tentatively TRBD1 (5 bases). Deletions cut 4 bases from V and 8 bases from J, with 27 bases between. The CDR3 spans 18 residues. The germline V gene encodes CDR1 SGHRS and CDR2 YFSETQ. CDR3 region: CASSTSPRAERTDGELFF. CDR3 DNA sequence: TGCGCCAGCAGCACTTCCCCCAGGGCGGAAAGAACGGATGGGGAGCTGTTTTTT.

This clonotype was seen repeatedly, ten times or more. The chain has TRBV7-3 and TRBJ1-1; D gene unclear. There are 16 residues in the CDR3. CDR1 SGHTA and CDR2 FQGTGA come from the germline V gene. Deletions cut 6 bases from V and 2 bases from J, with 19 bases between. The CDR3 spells CASSKLPTDSNTEAFF. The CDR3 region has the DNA TGTGCCAGCAGTAAACTACCGACGGACTCAAACACTGAAGCTTTCTTT. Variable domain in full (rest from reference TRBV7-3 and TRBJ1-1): GAGVSQTPSNKVTEKGKYVELRCDPISGHTALYWYRQSLGQGPEFLIYFQGTGAADDSGLPNDRFFAVRPEGSVSTLKIQRTERGDSAVYLCASSKLPTDSNTEAFFGQGTRLTVV.

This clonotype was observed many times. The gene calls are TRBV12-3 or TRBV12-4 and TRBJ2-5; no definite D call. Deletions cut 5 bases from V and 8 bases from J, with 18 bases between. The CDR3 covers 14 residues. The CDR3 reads CASSPWTGLITQYF. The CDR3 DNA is TGTGCCAGCAGTCCCTGGACGGGCCTAATTACCCAGTACTTC.

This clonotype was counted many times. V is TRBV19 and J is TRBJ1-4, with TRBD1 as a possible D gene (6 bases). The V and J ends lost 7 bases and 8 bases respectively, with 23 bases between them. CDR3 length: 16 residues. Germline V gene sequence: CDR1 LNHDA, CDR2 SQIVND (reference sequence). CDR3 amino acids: CASTLGPWTATEKLFF. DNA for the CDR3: TGTGCCAGTACCTTGGGGCCCTGGACAGCTACCGAAAAACTGTTTTTT.

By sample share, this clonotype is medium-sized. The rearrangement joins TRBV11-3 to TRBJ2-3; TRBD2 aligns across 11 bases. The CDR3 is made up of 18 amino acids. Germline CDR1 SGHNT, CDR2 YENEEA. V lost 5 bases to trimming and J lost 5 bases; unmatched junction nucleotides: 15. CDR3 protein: CASSGRALAGGPEDTQYF. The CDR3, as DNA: TGTGCCAGCAGCGGCAGGGCTTTAGCGGGGGGGCCTGAAGATACGCAGTATTTT.

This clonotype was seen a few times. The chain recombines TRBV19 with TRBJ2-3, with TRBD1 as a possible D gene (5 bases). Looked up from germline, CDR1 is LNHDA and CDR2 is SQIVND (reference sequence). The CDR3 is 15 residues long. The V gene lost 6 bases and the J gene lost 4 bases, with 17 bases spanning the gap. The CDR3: CASSITIQVSDTQYF. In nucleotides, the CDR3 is TGTGCCAGTAGCATAACAATACAGGTTTCAGATACGCAGTATTTT.

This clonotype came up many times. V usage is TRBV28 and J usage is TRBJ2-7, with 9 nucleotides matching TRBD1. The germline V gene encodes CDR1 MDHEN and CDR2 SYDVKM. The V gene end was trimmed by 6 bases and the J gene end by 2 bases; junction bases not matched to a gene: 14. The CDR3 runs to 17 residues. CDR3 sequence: CASSRILNRDRAYEQYF. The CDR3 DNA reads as TGTGCCAGCAGCAGGATATTAAACCGGGACAGGGCCTACGAGCAGTACTTC.

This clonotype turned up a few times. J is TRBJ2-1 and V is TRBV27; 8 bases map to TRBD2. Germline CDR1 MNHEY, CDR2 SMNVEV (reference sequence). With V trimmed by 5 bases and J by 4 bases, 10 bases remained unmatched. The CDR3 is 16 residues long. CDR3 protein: CASSPGWAGGYNEQFF. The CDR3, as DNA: TGTGCCAGCAGTCCCGGCTGGGCGGGGGGTTACAATGAGCAGTTCTTC.

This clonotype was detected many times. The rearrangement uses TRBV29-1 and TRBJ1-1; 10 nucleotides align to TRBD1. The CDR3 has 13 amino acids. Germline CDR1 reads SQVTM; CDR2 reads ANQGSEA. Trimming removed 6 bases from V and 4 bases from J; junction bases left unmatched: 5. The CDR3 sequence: CSVWTGGGTEAFF. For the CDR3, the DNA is TGCAGCGTCTGGACAGGGGGGGGCACTGAAGCTTTCTTT. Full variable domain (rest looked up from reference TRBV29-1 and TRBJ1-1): SAVISQKPSRDICQRGTSLTIQCQVDSQVTMMFWYRQQPGQSLTLIATANQGSEATYESGFVIDKFPISRPNLTFSTLTVSNMSPEDSSIYLCSVWTGGGTEAFFGQGTRLTVV.

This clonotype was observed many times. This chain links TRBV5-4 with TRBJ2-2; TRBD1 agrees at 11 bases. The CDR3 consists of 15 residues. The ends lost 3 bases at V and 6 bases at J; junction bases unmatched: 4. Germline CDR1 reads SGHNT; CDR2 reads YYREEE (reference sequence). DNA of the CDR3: TGTGCCAGCAGCTACGGACAGGGGGCGTCCGGGGAGCTGTTTTTT. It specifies CASSYGQGASGELFF.

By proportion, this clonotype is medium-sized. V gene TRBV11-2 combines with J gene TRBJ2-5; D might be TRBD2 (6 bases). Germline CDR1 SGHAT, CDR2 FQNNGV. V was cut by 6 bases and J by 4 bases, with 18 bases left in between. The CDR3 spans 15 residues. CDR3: CASRGRRRTPETQYF. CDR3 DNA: TGTGCCAGCAGGGGGAGGCGTCGGACCCCAGAGACCCAGTACTTC. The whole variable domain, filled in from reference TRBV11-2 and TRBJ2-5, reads EAGVAQSPRYKIIEKRQSVAFWCNPISGHATLYWYQQILGQGPKLLIQFQNNGVVDDSQLPKDRFSAERLKGVDSTLKIQPAKLEDSAVYLCASRGRRRTPETQYFGPGTRLLVL.

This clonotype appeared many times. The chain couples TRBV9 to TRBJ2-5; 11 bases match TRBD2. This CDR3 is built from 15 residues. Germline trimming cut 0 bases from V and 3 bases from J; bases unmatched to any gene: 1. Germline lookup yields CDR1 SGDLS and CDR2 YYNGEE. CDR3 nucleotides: TGTGCCAGCAGCGTAGTTAGCGGGGGGGAAGAGACCCAGTACTTC. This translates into CASSVVSGGEETQYF.

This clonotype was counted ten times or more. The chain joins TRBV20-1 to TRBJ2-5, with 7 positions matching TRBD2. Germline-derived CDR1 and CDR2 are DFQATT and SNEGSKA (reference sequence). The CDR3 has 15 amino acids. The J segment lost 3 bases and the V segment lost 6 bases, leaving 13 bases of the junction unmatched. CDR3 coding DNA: TGCAGTGCCCTACGGGGGGAAAATGAAAAAGAGACCCAGTACTTC. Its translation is CSALRGENEKETQYF.

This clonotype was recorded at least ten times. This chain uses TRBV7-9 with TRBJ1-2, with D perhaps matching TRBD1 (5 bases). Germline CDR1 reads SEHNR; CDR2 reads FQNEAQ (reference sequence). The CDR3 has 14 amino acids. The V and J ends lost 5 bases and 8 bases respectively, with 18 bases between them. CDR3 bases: TGTGCCAGCAGCCAAGCTGGGGGAAGAGAAGGCTACACCTTC. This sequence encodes CASSQAGGREGYTF.

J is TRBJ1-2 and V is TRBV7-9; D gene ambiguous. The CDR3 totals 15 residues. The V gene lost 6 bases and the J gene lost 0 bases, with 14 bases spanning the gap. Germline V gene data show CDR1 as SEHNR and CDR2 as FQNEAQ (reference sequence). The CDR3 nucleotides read TGTGCCAGCAGTTTACGTGTTGCTGCTAACTATGGCTACACCTTC. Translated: CASSLRVAANYGYTF.

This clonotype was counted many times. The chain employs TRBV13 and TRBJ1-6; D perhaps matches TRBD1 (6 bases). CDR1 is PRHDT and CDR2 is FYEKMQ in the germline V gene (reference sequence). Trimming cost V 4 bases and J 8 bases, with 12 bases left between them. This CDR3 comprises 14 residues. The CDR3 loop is CASSSGQDYSPLHF. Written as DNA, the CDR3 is TGTGCCAGCAGCTCGGGACAAGATTATTCACCCCTCCACTTT.

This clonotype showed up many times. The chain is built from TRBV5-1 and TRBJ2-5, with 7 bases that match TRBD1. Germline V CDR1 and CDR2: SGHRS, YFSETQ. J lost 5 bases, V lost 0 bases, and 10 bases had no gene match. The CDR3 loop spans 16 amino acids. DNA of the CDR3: TGCGCCAGCAGCTTGGAGGGACAGATAATTCCGGAGACCCAGTACTTC. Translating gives CASSLEGQIIPETQYF.

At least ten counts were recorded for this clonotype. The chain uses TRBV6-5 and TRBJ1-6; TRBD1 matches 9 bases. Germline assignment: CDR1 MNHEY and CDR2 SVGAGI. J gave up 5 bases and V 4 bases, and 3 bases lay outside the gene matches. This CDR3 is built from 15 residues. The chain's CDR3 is CASSSGTGNNSPLHF. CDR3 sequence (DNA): TGTGCCAGCAGTTCCGGGACAGGGAATAATTCACCCCTCCACTTT.

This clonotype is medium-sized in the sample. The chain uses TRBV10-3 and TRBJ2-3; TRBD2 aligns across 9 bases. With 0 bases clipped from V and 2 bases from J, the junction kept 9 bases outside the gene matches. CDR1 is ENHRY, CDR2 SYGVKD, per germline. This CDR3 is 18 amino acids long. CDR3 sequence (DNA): TGTGCCATCAGTGAGTCGCCCCGAGTAGCGGGGGCCACAGATACGCAGTATTTT. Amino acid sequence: CAISESPRVAGATDTQYF.

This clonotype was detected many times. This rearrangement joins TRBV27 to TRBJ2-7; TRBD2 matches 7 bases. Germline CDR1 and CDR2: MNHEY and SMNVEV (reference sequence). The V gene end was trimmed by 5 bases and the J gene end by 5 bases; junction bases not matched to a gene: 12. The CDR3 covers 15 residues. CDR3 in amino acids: CASSTPGKGRDEQYF. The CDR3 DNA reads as TGTGCCAGCAGTACCCCCGGTAAAGGGAGGGACGAGCAGTACTTC.

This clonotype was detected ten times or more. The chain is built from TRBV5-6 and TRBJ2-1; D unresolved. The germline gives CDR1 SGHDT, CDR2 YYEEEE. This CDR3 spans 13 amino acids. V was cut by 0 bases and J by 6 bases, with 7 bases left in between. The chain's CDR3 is CASSLDDPNEQFF. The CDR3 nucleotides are TGTGCCAGCAGCTTGGACGACCCCAATGAGCAGTTCTTC.

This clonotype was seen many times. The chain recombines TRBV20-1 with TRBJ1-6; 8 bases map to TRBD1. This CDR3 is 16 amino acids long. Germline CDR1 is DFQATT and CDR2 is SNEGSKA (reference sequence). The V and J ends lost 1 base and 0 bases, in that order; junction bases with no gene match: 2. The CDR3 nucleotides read TGCAGTGCTAGAGGTCAGGGGGCCTCCTATAATTCACCCCTCCACTTT. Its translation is CSARGQGASYNSPLHF.

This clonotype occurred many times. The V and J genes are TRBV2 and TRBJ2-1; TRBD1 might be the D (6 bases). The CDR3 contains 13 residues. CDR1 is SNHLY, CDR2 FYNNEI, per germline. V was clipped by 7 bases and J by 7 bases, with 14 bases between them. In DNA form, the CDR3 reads TGTGCCAGCATGGGGGCCCATGGTAATGAGCAGTTCTTC. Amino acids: CASMGAHGNEQFF.